This TCR beta chain was documented in a study of cytomegalovirus exposure and HLA in healthy donors. Sequencing used immunoSEQ multiplex PCR; TCRdb keeps in-frame clones, though not all of them. Of approximately 150,000 clones in the sample, 84% were seen once. CDR1 is SGHRS and CDR2 is YFSETQ in the germline V gene. Trimming pared 3 bases from V and 6 bases from J, leaving 15 bases between. There are 15 residues in the CDR3. Remarks on this clone: Antigen: not known.

General study findings and limits: Researchers catalogued some 160 TCR beta chains as cytomegalovirus-associated.

The sequenced sample consisted of PBMCs. The rearrangement joins TRBV5-1 to TRBJ1-4; tentative D call: TRBD1 (5 bases). The TCR sequence derives from a man aged 30 to 39 in good health and CMV-seropositive. CDR3 sequence: CASSSRGDGDEKLFF. The CDR3 DNA reads as TGCGCCAGCAGCTCTCGCGGGGACGGAGATGAAAAACTGTTTTTT.